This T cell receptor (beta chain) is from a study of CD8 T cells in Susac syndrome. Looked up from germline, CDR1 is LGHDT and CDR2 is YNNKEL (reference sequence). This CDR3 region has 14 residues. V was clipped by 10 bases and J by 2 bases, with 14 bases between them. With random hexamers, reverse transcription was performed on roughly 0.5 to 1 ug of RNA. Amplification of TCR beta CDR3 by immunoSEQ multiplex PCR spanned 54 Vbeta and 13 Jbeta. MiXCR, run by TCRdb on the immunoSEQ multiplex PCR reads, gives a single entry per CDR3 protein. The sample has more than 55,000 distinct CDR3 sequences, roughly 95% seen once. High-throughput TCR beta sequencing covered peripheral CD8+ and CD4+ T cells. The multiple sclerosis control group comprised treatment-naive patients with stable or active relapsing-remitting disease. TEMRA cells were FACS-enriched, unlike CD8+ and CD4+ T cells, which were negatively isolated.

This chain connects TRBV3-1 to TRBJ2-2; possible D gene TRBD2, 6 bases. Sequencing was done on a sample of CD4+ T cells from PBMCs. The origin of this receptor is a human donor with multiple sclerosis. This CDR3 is CAIGRGLNTGELFF. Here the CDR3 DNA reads TGTGCCATCGGGAGAGGCTTAAACACCGGGGAGCTGTTTTTT.